This is a list of T cell receptor beta chains from one sample in a study of cytomegalovirus exposure and HLA in healthy donors. This table comes from immunoSEQ multiplex PCR, and its TCRdb copy is limited to in-frame clones, with some not included. The table has roughly 56,000 clones, more than 80% seen once. The sequencing sample was made of PBMCs. The receptors derive from a man aged 18 to 30 in good health and CMV-seronegative. Each CDR3 is given with its conserved first and last residue.

V gene	J gene	CDR3 protein
TRBV7-9	TRBJ2-3	CASRRGSNTDTQYF
TRBV28	TRBJ2-1	CASGTINNEQFF
TRBV7-8	TRBJ2-7	CASSLVVGLHEQYF
TRBV28	TRBJ1-2	CASSSGQGLPNYGYTF
TRBV23-1	TRBJ1-4	CASSQFRQEGPTNEKLFF
TRBV11-2	TRBJ2-7	CASSPRGGGNYEQYF
TRBV6-7	TRBJ2-7	CASILDPGYEQYF
TRBV29-1	TRBJ1-2	CSAGEGGGHGYTF
TRBV25-1	TRBJ1-2	CASSEGGGGNPYTF
TRBV4-3	TRBJ2-1	CASSQGVRSGLMDEQFF
TRBV4-1	TRBJ2-7	CASSQDSTVYEQYF
TRBV10-3	TRBJ2-1	CATFRGEEQFF
TRBV28	TRBJ2-2	CASSLLGSGELFF
TRBV6-6	TRBJ2-1	CASSQRTVRLNEQFF
TRBV28	TRBJ2-7	CASSFSSYEQYF
TRBV28	TRBJ1-1	CASSPPGGGQGRNTEAFF
TRBV27	TRBJ2-7	CASSQRLAESYEQYF
TRBV28	TRBJ2-7	CASSFNYQGDYEQYF
TRBV7-3	TRBJ2-7	CASSFSPGGSEQYF
TRBV19	TRBJ1-1	CASRSQGLNTEAFF
TRBV28	TRBJ2-5	CASAASSGSQETQYF
TRBV6-5	TRBJ2-7	CASSRTGLTYEQYF
TRBV13	TRBJ1-4	CASSLLRGATNEKLFF
TRBV5-4	TRBJ2-7	CASSLAGPSSYEQYF
TRBV28	TRBJ1-1	CASSLLAGNTEAFF
TRBV6-5	TRBJ2-5	CASSIAGERETQYF
TRBV5-6	TRBJ2-7	CASSLVSGLENYEQYF
TRBV7-2	TRBJ2-1	CASSRRSGRLNNEQFF
TRBV18	TRBJ2-5	CASSRAGEWTQYF
TRBV4-1	TRBJ2-2	CASSQDISNTGELFF
TRBV7-2	TRBJ2-7	CASSLIGGKGTYEQYF
TRBV4-2	TRBJ2-2	CASSQETSGRTGELFF
TRBV28	TRBJ2-2	CASSFNGGPSGTGELFF
TRBV7-8	TRBJ1-1	CASSPGGAGAFF
TRBV29-1	TRBJ2-7	CSAVWAMNHEQYF
TRBV5-6	TRBJ2-7	CASSLGATFPVPYEQYF
TRBV10-1	TRBJ1-5	CASSGQGGHQPQHF
TRBV10-3	TRBJ1-2	CAIRPGQGNYGYTF
TRBV11-3	TRBJ2-7	CASSQTGTYEQYF
TRBV7-5	TRBJ2-2	CARSLESETDCAGELFF
TRBV21-1	TRBJ2-7	CASSKRSLREPYEQYF
TRBV5-5	TRBJ2-5	CASSLVAGRETQYF
TRBV18	TRBJ1-4	CASSPLEEINEKLFF
TRBV7-2	TRBJ1-5	CASSFNSNQPQHF
TRBV7-9	TRBJ2-1	CASSPPFGGTLNEQFF
TRBV29-1	TRBJ1-2	CSVSGGAFGYTF
TRBV28	TRBJ2-2	CASSLSGRPTGELFF
TRBV6-7	TRBJ2-7	CAGNSGRCRRRSYEQYF
TRBV19	TRBJ1-5	CASSLGQGIGIAYSNQPQHF
TRBV4-2	TRBJ2-7	CASSRTDSAYEQYF
TRBV27	TRBJ2-1	CASRITGRKYNEQFF
TRBV7-9	TRBJ2-1	CASSFQVGTSLNNEQFF
TRBV5-1	TRBJ2-7	CASSLEGGYEQYF
TRBV7-9	TRBJ2-1	CASSPRLAGTFYNEQFF